The 12 T cell receptor beta chains in this list originate from one sample, sequenced in a study of response to subunit inactivated influenza vaccine. MiXCR, run by TCRdb on the RT-PCR reads, gives a single entry per CDR3 protein. This table has roughly 790,000 distinct CDR3 sequences, over 20% appearing once. Sequenced here: PBMCs from blood, sampled more than 4 days after vaccination. The receptors derive from a man between 50 and 59 years old who received an inactivated influenza vaccine.

The CDR3 region is CASSFTGTGIYEQYF. The CDR3 DNA sequence: TGCGCCAGCAGTTTCACCGGGACAGGGATCTACGAGCAGTACTTC. The chain links TRBV5-1 to TRBJ2-7, with 9 bases fitting TRBD1. CDR1 is SGHRS and CDR2 is YFSETQ in the germline V gene. The CDR3 length is 15 residues. J gave up 3 bases and V 5 bases, and 9 bases lay outside the gene matches.

This clonotype has only a few counts. The chain links TRBV6-2 or TRBV6-3 to TRBJ2-7, with 9 bases aligning to TRBD1. The V and J ends lost 4 bases and 6 bases, in that order; junction bases with no gene match: 7. This CDR3 contains 14 residues. Germline lookup yields CDR1 MNHEY and CDR2 SVGEGT. The CDR3 bases are TGTGCCAGCAGTTTTACCGACAGGGGGTTCGAGCAGTACTTC. It encodes CASSFTDRGFEQYF.

The rearrangement uses TRBV12-5 and TRBJ2-1; TRBD2 matches 13 bases. Germline assignment: CDR1 LGHNT and CDR2 FRNRAP. The CDR3 runs to 15 residues. Trimming cost V 5 bases and J 12 bases; bases outside gene matches: 10. DNA of the CDR3: TGTGCTAGTGGTACCACTAGCGGGGGGGCCCTTGTGCAGTTCTTC. The encoded protein is CASGTTSGGALVQFF.

In its sample, this clonotype was seen a few times. The chain is built from TRBV11-2 and TRBJ2-3; perhaps TRBD2 as D (5 bases). V was trimmed by 3 bases and J by 6 bases, leaving 10 bases between them. Germline lookup yields CDR1 SGHAT and CDR2 FQNNGV. The CDR3 spans 13 residues. DNA of the CDR3: TGTGCCAGCAGCTTCTTAGGCGGGGATACGCAGTATTTT. Translating it yields CASSFLGGDTQYF.

The J gene is TRBJ1-1, the V gene TRBV5-1; D remains ambiguous. From germline, CDR1 is SGHRS and CDR2 YFSETQ. The CDR3 runs to 12 residues. Trimming left V 5 bases short and J 0 bases short, with 5 bases between. CDR3 sequence reads: CASRALNTEAFF. Here the CDR3 DNA reads TGCGCCAGCAGGGCCTTGAACACTGAAGCTTTCTTT.

This clonotype was found once. The chain employs TRBV5-4 and TRBJ2-6, with a possible D match to TRBD1 (6 bases). Germline V gives CDR1 SGHNT, CDR2 YYREEE (reference sequence). V lost 2 bases to trimming and J lost 0 bases, with 12 bases between them. The CDR3 contains 17 residues. The CDR3 DNA follows: TGTGCCAGCAGCTTAGGGGGATTAGCCTCTGGGGCCAACGTCCTGACTTTC. Translation gives CASSLGGLASGANVLTF. The full variable domain, with the rest looked up from reference TRBV5-4 and TRBJ2-6, is ETGVTQSPTHLIKTRGQQVTLRCSSQSGHNTVSWYQQALGQGPQFIFQYYREEENGRGNFPPRFSGLQFPNYSSELNVNALELDDSALYLCASSLGGLASGANVLTFGAGSRLTVL.

The chain's CDR3 is CASSLTRDAQEQFF. As DNA, the CDR3 is TGTGCCAGCAGCTTAACGCGGGACGCTCAGGAGCAGTTCTTC. V gene TRBV7-3 combines with J gene TRBJ2-1; tentative D call: TRBD2 (6 bases). Trimming removed 0 bases at V and 10 bases at J, with 13 bases between. The germline gives CDR1 SGHTA, CDR2 FQGTGA. The CDR3 totals 14 residues.

The sample holds a few counts of this clonotype. The chain combines TRBV28 with TRBJ2-3, with D maybe TRBD2 (6 bases). CDR1 is MDHEN, CDR2 SYDVKM, per germline. V lost 6 bases and J 4 bases, leaving 26 bases between the germline ends. This CDR3 has 18 amino acids. CDR3 region: CASSPSVGLGSLSDTQYF. The CDR3 bases are TGTGCCAGCAGCCCAAGCGTGGGCCTCGGGAGTCTCTCAGATACGCAGTATTTT.

This clonotype was detected a few times. The rearrangement uses TRBV20-1 and TRBJ2-7; 9 nucleotides match TRBD2. V shed 0 bases, J shed 0 bases, and the junction held 9 bases outside the gene matches. Per germline, CDR1 DFQATT and CDR2 SNEGSKA (reference sequence). The CDR3 totals 17 residues. CDR3 bases: TGCAGTGCTAGAGACCTAGGACTAGCGCCTCTCTCCTACGAGCAGTACTTC. Its translation is CSARDLGLAPLSYEQYF.

This clonotype has ten or more counts. The rearrangement uses TRBV3-1 and TRBJ2-2, with D possibly called TRBD1 or TRBD2 (6 bases each). Germline-derived CDR1 and CDR2 are LGHDT and YNNKEL (reference sequence). The CDR3 length is 13 residues. The V end was cut by 4 bases, the J end by 8 bases, with 11 bases between. CDR3 residues: CASSPRGPGELFF. Written as DNA, the CDR3 is TGTGCCAGCAGCCCCCGGGGGCCGGGGGAGCTGTTTTTT.

This clonotype was counted between two and nine times. The chain employs TRBV30 and TRBJ2-1; D not resolved. Germline lookup yields CDR1 GTSNPN and CDR2 SVGIG (reference sequence). CDR3 length: 11 amino acids. Trimming removed 3 bases from V and 6 bases from J, with 6 bases in between. The CDR3 region is CAWRTPNEQFF. CDR3 DNA: TGTGCCTGGAGAACTCCCAATGAGCAGTTCTTC.

This clonotype was seen a few times. The rearrangement uses TRBV5-5 and TRBJ2-1, with no clear D. Germline V gives CDR1 SGHKS, CDR2 YYEKEE (reference sequence). Trimming pared 2 bases from V and 8 bases from J, leaving 5 bases between. The CDR3 sequence is 11 residues long. The CDR3 protein is CASSFSYEQFF. The CDR3 DNA sequence: TGTGCCAGCAGCTTCTCGTATGAGCAGTTCTTC. The complete variable domain, with remaining parts taken from reference TRBV5-5 and TRBJ2-1, reads DAGVTQSPTHLIKTRGQQVTLRCSPISGHKSVSWYQQVLGQGPQFIFQYYEKEERGRGNFPDRFSARQFPNYSSELNVNALLLGDSALYLCASSFSYEQFFGPGTRLTVL.